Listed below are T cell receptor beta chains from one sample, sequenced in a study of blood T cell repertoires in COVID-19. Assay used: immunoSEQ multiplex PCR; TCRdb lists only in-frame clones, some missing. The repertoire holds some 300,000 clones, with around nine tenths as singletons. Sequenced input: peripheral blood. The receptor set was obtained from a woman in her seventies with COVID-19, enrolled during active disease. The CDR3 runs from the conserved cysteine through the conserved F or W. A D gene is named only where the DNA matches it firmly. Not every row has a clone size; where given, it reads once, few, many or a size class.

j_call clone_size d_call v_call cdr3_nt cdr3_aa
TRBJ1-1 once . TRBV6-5 TGTGCCACCCAGGGCGGGGCTGTGGCTTTCTTT CATQGGAVAFF
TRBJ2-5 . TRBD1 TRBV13 TGTGCCAGCAGCTTGTTCCAGGGGGTAGGGACCCAGTACTTC CASSLFQGVGTQYF
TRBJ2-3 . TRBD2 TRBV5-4 TGTGCCAGCAGCCGGCCTAGCGGGGGAGAAGGGGGTACGCAGTATTTT CASSRPSGGEGGTQYF
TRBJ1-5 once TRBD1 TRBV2 TGTGCCAGCAATGCCCTACAGGGGAGAGGTCAGCCCCAGCATTTT CASNALQGRGQPQHF
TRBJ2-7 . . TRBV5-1 TGCGCCAGCAGCTGGTACAGTGGATCCTACGAGCAGTACTTC CASSWYSGSYEQYF
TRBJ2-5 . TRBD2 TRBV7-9 TGTGCCAGCAGCCTACTAGCGGGGGGCCGGGAGACCCAGTACTTC CASSLLAGGRETQYF
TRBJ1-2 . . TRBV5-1 TGCGCCAGCAGCTACGGGGCTAACTATGGCTACACCTTC CASSYGANYGYTF
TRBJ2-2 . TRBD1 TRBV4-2 TGTGCCAGCAGCCCGTCAGGACAGGGGACCGGGGAGCTGTTTTTT CASSPSGQGTGELFF
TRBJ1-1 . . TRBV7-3 TGTGCCAGCAGCTTAAACAGGGTCGCGGGAGCTTTCTTT CASSLNRVAGAFF
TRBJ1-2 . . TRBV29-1 TGCAGCGTTGAAGCGGGGAACTATGGCTACACCTTC CSVEAGNYGYTF
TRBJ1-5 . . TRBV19 TGTGCCAGTAGTCCAGCCGCGGAGGGGAGTCTTCAGCCCCAGCATTTT CASSPAAEGSLQPQHF
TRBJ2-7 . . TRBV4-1 TGCGCCAGCAGCCAAGTCCAACAAAGTTCCTACGAGCAGTACTTC CASSQVQQSSYEQYF
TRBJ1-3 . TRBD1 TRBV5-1 TGCGCCAGCAGCACGGGGACAGGGGCGGCTGGAAACACCATATATTTT CASSTGTGAAGNTIYF
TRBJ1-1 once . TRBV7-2 TGTGCCAGCAGCCCTCGGACACCGAACACTGAAGCTTTCTTT CASSPRTPNTEAFF
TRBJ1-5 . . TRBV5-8 TGTGCCAGCAGCTTGGGGCCGGAGAGCAATCAGCCCCAGCATTTT CASSLGPESNQPQHF
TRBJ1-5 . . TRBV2 TGTGCCAGCAGTGAACAGGGGCAAGCCAATCAGCCCCAGCATTTT CASSEQGQANQPQHF